Presented here are 11 T cell receptor beta chains from one specimen sequenced in a study of immune cell composition in non-small cell lung cancer. Clones were read by immunoSEQ multiplex PCR, and TCRdb kept only the in-frame ones, dropping some. The sample has some 2,500 clones; about 70% are singletons. The sample consisted of lung tumor tissue. The receptors shown here come from a human donor with non-small cell lung cancer.

This chain joins TRBV5-4 and TRBJ2-3; D call uncertain. The CDR3 spans 12 residues. V was pared by 3 bases and J by 6 bases, with 8 bases between. Germline V gene data show CDR1 as SGHNT and CDR2 as YYREEE (reference sequence). The chain's CDR3 is CASSSVGDTQYF. The CDR3 DNA reads TGTGCCAGCAGCTCAGTTGGCGATACGCAGTATTTT.

The CDR3 DNA follows: TGTGCCAGCGTGCGGACAGGGAGTACAGATACGCAGTATTTT. Protein sequence: CASVRTGSTDTQYF. The V and J genes are TRBV5-6 and TRBJ2-3; 8 bases match TRBD1. The CDR3 is 14 residues long. Per the germline V gene, CDR1 is SGHDT and CDR2 is YYEEEE. Trimming removed 7 bases from V and 3 bases from J; junction bases left unmatched: 7.

J is TRBJ1-1 and V is TRBV18; D is possibly TRBD1 (5 bases). Trimming took 4 bases from V and 6 from J, leaving 21 bases between them. Germline lookup yields CDR1 KGHSH and CDR2 LQKENI. The CDR3 runs to 16 residues. CDR3 in amino acids: CASSRADLQDEAEAFF. The CDR3, as DNA: TGTGCCAGCTCACGAGCTGATCTACAGGACGAGGCTGAAGCTTTCTTT.

The chain carries TRBV18 and TRBJ1-5, with 8 bases matching TRBD1. This CDR3 is 17 amino acids long. V shed 5 bases, J shed 2 bases, and the junction held 11 bases outside the gene matches. Looked up from germline, CDR1 is KGHSH and CDR2 is LQKENI. The CDR3 DNA reads TGTGCCAGCTCAACACTCTCAACAGGGGGTGGCAATCAGCCCCAGCATTTT. This gives the protein CASSTLSTGGGNQPQHF. Full variable domain (rest looked up from reference TRBV18 and TRBJ1-5): NAGVMQNPRHLVRRRGQEARLRCSPMKGHSHVYWYRQLPEEGLKFMVYLQKENIIDESGMPKERFSAEFPKEGPSILRIQQVVRGDSAAYFCASSTLSTGGGNQPQHFGDGTRLSIL.

The chain carries TRBV7-9 and TRBJ2-5; D is possibly TRBD1 (5 bases). V was pared by 1 base and J by 5 bases, with 8 bases between. The CDR3 contains 13 residues. Germline V gene sequence: CDR1 SEHNR, CDR2 FQNEAQ (reference sequence). DNA for the CDR3: TGTGCCAGCAGCTTAGTAGGGGTCGAGACCCAGTACTTC. This sequence encodes CASSLVGVETQYF.

The V gene is TRBV4-3, the J gene TRBJ2-2, with a tentative D call TRBD1 (5 bases). CDR1 is LGHNA and CDR2 is YSLEER in the germline V gene. Deletions cut 5 bases from V and 4 bases from J, with 8 bases between. The CDR3 totals 13 residues. The CDR3 DNA reads TGCGCCAGCAGCTTCGACAGCACCGGGGAGCTGTTTTTT. Protein sequence: CASSFDSTGELFF.

This chain connects TRBV19 to TRBJ2-5, with 8 bases that match TRBD1. Germline trimming cut 4 bases from V and 3 bases from J; bases unmatched to any gene: 4. The CDR3 has 14 residues. Germline CDR1 LNHDA, CDR2 SQIVND (reference sequence). CDR3 DNA sequence: TGTGCCAGTAGTACGAAACAGGGGGAAGAGACCCAGTACTTC. Amino acids: CASSTKQGEETQYF.

The V gene is TRBV19, the J gene TRBJ1-5; possibly TRBD1 for D (6 bases). This CDR3 contains 16 residues. Deletions cut 5 bases from V and 3 bases from J, with 17 bases between. The germline gives CDR1 LNHDA, CDR2 SQIVND (reference sequence). CDR3 nucleotides: TGTGCCAGTAGTGCCCGGGGAACAGGGCTCAATCAGCCCCAGCATTTT. Its protein product is CASSARGTGLNQPQHF.

The chain carries TRBV6-6 and TRBJ1-2; the match to TRBD1 covers 8 bases. CDR1 and CDR2 (germline): MNHNY, SVGAGI (reference sequence). J gave up 13 bases and V 0 bases, and 4 bases lay outside the gene matches. The CDR3 runs 12 residues. The CDR3 DNA reads as TGTGCCAGCAGTTACTCGGAGACAGGGGCCACCTTC. Translating gives CASSYSETGATF.

This clone was detected a few times. The CDR3 is CASSGSTGSTGELFF. The CDR3 nucleotides are TGCGCCAGCAGCGGATCCACAGGGAGCACCGGGGAGCTGTTTTTT. The chain has TRBV5-1 and TRBJ2-2; D is perhaps TRBD1 (6 bases). The germline CDR1 and CDR2 sequences are SGHRS and YFSETQ. V dropped 4 bases and J dropped 4 bases, with 14 bases sitting between them. CDR3 length equals 15 residues.

The gene calls are TRBV19 and TRBJ2-7; 8 nucleotides agree with TRBD1. Germline assignment: CDR1 LNHDA and CDR2 SQIVND (reference sequence). J was trimmed by 6 bases and V by 6 bases; bases with no gene match: 1. The CDR3 length is 11 residues. Here the CDR3 DNA reads TGTGCCAGTAGCAGGGGGCGCGAGCAGTACTTC. Its translation: CASSRGREQYF.